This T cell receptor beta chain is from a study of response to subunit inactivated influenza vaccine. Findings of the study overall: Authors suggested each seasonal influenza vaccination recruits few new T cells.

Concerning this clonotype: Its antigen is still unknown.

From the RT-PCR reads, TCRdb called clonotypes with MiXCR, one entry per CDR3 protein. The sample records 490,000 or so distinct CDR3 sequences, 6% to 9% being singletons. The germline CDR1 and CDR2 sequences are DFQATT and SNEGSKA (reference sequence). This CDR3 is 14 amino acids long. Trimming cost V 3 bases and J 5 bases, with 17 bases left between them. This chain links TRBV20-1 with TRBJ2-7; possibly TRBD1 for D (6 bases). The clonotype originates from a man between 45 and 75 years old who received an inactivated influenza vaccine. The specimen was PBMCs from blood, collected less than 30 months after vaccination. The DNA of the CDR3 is TGCAGTGCTAGCGCTCTGGGACAAGTCCACGAGCAGTACTTC. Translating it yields CSASALGQVHEQYF.